The 13 T cell receptor beta chains in this list originate from one sample, sequenced in a study of blood T cell repertoires in COVID-19. Generated by immunoSEQ multiplex PCR, the TCRdb table keeps only in-frame clones and is missing some. The data contain 330,000 or so clones, roughly 90% of them seen just once; the ten biggest clones take up approximately 0.97%. The sequenced sample was PBMCs or T cells enriched from blood (not recorded which). These receptors were taken from a woman aged 25-40 years who had been exposed to COVID-19.

V gene TRBV6-5 combines with J gene TRBJ2-5; TRBD1 matches 7 bases. The ends lost 6 bases at V and 0 bases at J; junction bases unmatched: 4. The CDR3 covers 14 residues. CDR1 is MNHEY and CDR2 is SVGAGI in the germline V gene. The CDR3 sequence is CASSQQGYQETQYF. The CDR3 nucleotides are TGTGCCAGCAGCCAACAGGGGTACCAAGAGACCCAGTACTTC.

This rearrangement joins TRBV6-5 to TRBJ2-7, with 7 bases aligning to TRBD2. The CDR3 is 15 residues long. Germline V gene data show CDR1 as MNHEY and CDR2 as SVGAGI. The V and J ends lost 4 bases and 2 bases, in that order; junction bases with no gene match: 8. The CDR3 bases are TGTGCCAGCAGTTGGGGAGCGGGAATCGCCTACGAGCAGTACTTC. This encodes CASSWGAGIAYEQYF.

The chain carries TRBV7-3 and TRBJ1-1; maybe TRBD1 (6 bases). The CDR3 loop spans 14 amino acids. Germline-derived CDR1 and CDR2 are SGHTA and FQGTGA. Trimming left V 4 bases short and J 1 base short, with 10 bases between. The CDR3 loop is CASSWGHQNTEAFF. The CDR3 coding sequence is TGTGCCAGCAGCTGGGGACATCAGAACACTGAAGCTTTCTTT.

This clone was seen a single time. The gene calls are TRBV28 and TRBJ1-1; D remains ambiguous. CDR1 MDHEN and CDR2 SYDVKM come from the germline V gene. This CDR3 region has 14 residues. Trimming took off 6 bases at V and 3 bases at J, with 14 bases between the two ends. CDR3 coding DNA: TGTGCCAGCAGCCTTGAGTTACAGTACACTGAAGCTTTCTTT. Amino acid sequence: CASSLELQYTEAFF.

The count of this clone is one. This chain joins TRBV11-3 and TRBJ1-3, with unresolved D. The CDR3 has 14 residues. The germline CDR1 and CDR2 sequences are SGHNT and YENEEA. Between the trimmed V and J ends, which lost 1 base and 2 bases, there was a span of 6 bases. CDR3 coding DNA: TGTGCCAGCAGCTTAGGGGCCGCTGGAAACACCATATATTTT. This gives the protein CASSLGAAGNTIYF.

The rearrangement uses TRBV5-1 and TRBJ2-1; TRBD2 matches 7 bases. Per the germline V gene, CDR1 is SGHRS and CDR2 is YFSETQ. The CDR3 extends over 15 amino acids. The junction had 3 bases not matched to a gene; V was cut back by 3 bases and J by 0 bases. DNA for the CDR3: TGCGCCAGCAGCTCCAGCGGGACCTCCTACAATGAGCAGTTCTTC. Protein sequence: CASSSSGTSYNEQFF.

The chain uses TRBV30 and TRBJ2-1, with D tentatively TRBD1 or TRBD2 (7 bases each). Germline lookup yields CDR1 GTSNPN and CDR2 SVGIG (reference sequence). The CDR3 spans 13 residues. V lost 5 bases and J 9 bases, leaving 17 bases between the germline ends. The CDR3 DNA is TGTGCCTGGGACAGGGACCCGGGGGGTGAGCAGTTCTTC. It specifies CAWDRDPGGEQFF.

V usage is TRBV2 and J usage is TRBJ2-1, with 7 bases lining up with TRBD1. Trimming at V came to 3 bases and at J to 10 bases, leaving 6 bases not matched to a gene. The CDR3 is 13 residues long. CDR1 and CDR2 (germline): SNHLY, FYNNEI. CDR3 bases: TGTGCCAGCAGTGACCAGGGGGTAGGGGAGCAGTTCTTC. Its protein product is CASSDQGVGEQFF.

V is TRBV6-5 and J is TRBJ1-1; 8 bases are shared with TRBD1. The CDR3 contains 15 residues. Per the germline V gene, CDR1 is MNHEY and CDR2 is SVGAGI. J lost 5 bases, V lost 8 bases, and 13 bases had no gene match. CDR3 bases: TGTGCCAGCTGTTTACAGGGGGTGTCTGGGACTGAAGCTTTCTTT. This encodes CASCLQGVSGTEAFF.

DNA of the CDR3: TGCAGCGTTGAACTCTCCCCGGGACTAGCGGGAAGAAACCCGCAGTACTTC. Translating it yields CSVELSPGLAGRNPQYF. The chain links TRBV29-1 to TRBJ2-7, with 13 bases fitting TRBD2. Germline V gene data show CDR1 as SQVTM and CDR2 as ANQGSEA. V dropped 2 bases and J dropped 9; count of bases not matched to a gene: 16. The CDR3 extends over 17 amino acids.

This chain links TRBV24-1 with TRBJ1-5; tentatively, D is TRBD1 (6 bases). Germline CDR1 KGHDR, CDR2 SFDVKD. CDR3 length: 16 residues. Deletions cut 2 bases from V and 6 bases from J, with 16 bases between. The CDR3 DNA reads as TGTGCCACCAGTGATTCGGACCAGGGGTACGGTCAGCCCCAGCATTTT. It codes for CATSDSDQGYGQPQHF.

For the CDR3, the DNA is TGTGCTAGTGGTTTGGACAGGGGTAGAGACGAGCAGTACTTC. This translates into CASGLDRGRDEQYF. This rearrangement joins TRBV12-5 to TRBJ2-7; TRBD1 agrees at 7 bases. The CDR3 spans 14 residues. CDR1 LGHNT and CDR2 FRNRAP come from the germline V gene. Trimming at V came to 1 base and at J to 5 bases, leaving 5 bases not matched to a gene.

The V gene is TRBV28, the J gene TRBJ2-3; 7 bases map to TRBD1. The V and J ends lost 8 bases and 1 base, in that order; junction bases with no gene match: 9. The CDR3 runs to 15 residues. CDR1 is MDHEN, CDR2 SYDVKM, per germline. The CDR3 reads CASHSQGERTDTQYF. For the CDR3, the DNA is TGTGCCAGCCACTCCCAGGGGGAACGCACAGATACGCAGTATTTT.